Presented here are 28 T cell receptor beta chains from one specimen sequenced in a study of OX40 agonist ivuxolimab in advanced cancers. The library relied on the immunoSEQ multiplex PCR assay. Here the immuneACCESS table is served through TCRdb, limited to in-frame sequences with V and J called. Missing clones are a known gap in these copies; in checked studies unresolved V genes cover under half, and the rest lacks a known reason. Here the sample has 65,000 to 70,000 clones; about nine tenths occur a single time. 0.3% to 0.45% of the sample is in the top ten clones. The material was CD4+ or CD8+ T cells sorted from blood, obtained in a trial of the OX40 agonist ivuxolimab. The receptors stem from an adult with an advanced solid tumor such as melanoma, head and neck, liver or kidney cancer.

The chain carries TRBV13 and TRBJ2-7; either TRBD1 or TRBD2 may fit D (5 bases each). The germline CDR1 and CDR2 sequences are PRHDT and FYEKMQ (reference sequence). The CDR3 loop spans 15 amino acids. Trimming stripped 2 bases from V and 3 bases from J, with 14 bases between. The DNA for the CDR3 is TGTGCCAGCAGCTTACTCCGGGACGGACACTACGAGCAGTACTTC. This gives the protein CASSLLRDGHYEQYF.

The V and J genes are TRBV5-8 and TRBJ1-3, with D uncertain. Trimming removed 0 bases at V and 4 bases at J, with 11 bases between. The CDR3 loop spans 15 amino acids. The germline V gene has CDR1 SGHTS and CDR2 YDEGEE. The CDR3 DNA sequence: TGTGCCAGCAGCTTGGCCTCGGACGCCGGAAACACCATATATTTT. This sequence encodes CASSLASDAGNTIYF.

J is TRBJ1-2 and V is TRBV6-1; D is unresolved. The CDR3 extends over 14 amino acids. Germline CDR1 and CDR2: MNHNS and SASEGT. The V and J ends lost 6 bases and 5 bases respectively, with 16 bases between them. CDR3 protein: CASRKDGTIYGYTF. The CDR3, as DNA: TGTGCCAGCAGAAAAGACGGCACGATTTATGGCTACACCTTC.

Worth noting for this clone: A junction boundary mismatches the germline segment, possibly from a read error. The chain joins TRBV6-1 to TRBJ2-1; 7 positions match TRBD2. The germline gives CDR1 MNHNS, CDR2 SASEGT. The CDR3 covers 17 residues. The CDR3 loop reads CASSEGQAGLSYNEQFF. The CDR3 coding sequence is TGTGCCAGCAGCGAAGGCCAAGCGGGGCTCTCCTACAATGAGCAGTTCTTC.

The chain is built from TRBV14 and TRBJ1-2; D is ambiguous. The germline CDR1 and CDR2 sequences are SGHDN and FVKESK. V lost 4 bases to trimming and J lost 5 bases, with 17 bases between them. The CDR3 consists of 15 residues. The CDR3 is CASSRATGPSYGYTF. CDR3 sequence (DNA): TGTGCCAGCAGCCGAGCTACCGGACCCTCATATGGCTACACCTTC.

This chain links TRBV25-1 with TRBJ2-7; TRBD2 aligns across 9 bases. The germline CDR1 and CDR2 sequences are MGHDK and SYGVNS. The length of the CDR3 is 14 residues. V dropped 5 bases and J dropped 3; count of bases not matched to a gene: 5. The DNA of the CDR3 is TGTGCCAGCAGTTCCGGGACTAGCAGCTACGAGCAGTACTTC. Its translation is CASSSGTSSYEQYF.

V and J are TRBV7-9 and TRBJ2-5, with a tentative D call TRBD1 (6 bases). The DNA end is a closer match to TRBJ2-7, so the J assignment may be wrong. This CDR3 region has 14 residues. CDR1 is SEHNR and CDR2 is FQNEAQ in the germline V gene (reference sequence). The CDR3 reads CASSEGTGFFEQYF. CDR3 DNA: TGTGCCAGCAGCGAAGGTACAGGGTTCTTCGAGCAGTACTTC.

V is TRBV6-1 and J is TRBJ2-3; 12 nucleotides align to TRBD1. Trimming at V came to 0 bases and at J to 7 bases, leaving 11 bases not matched to a gene. The germline gives CDR1 MNHNS, CDR2 SASEGT. CDR3 size: 18 residues. CDR3 protein: CASSEASGAGQGAYTQYF. Here the CDR3 DNA reads TGTGCCAGCAGTGAAGCTTCGGGAGCGGGACAGGGGGCGTATACGCAGTATTTT.

The chain is built from TRBV27 and TRBJ1-1; no reliable D call. The CDR3 is made up of 17 amino acids. V lost 0 bases and J lost 3, with 17 bases in between. Germline V gene data show CDR1 as MNHEY and CDR2 as SMNVEV (reference sequence). DNA for the CDR3: TGTGCCAGCAGTTTATCCTACACTAAAGGGCCTTACACTGAAGCTTTCTTT. Translating gives CASSLSYTKGPYTEAFF.

The gene calls are TRBV5-6 and TRBJ1-3; 11 nucleotides match TRBD1. This CDR3 contains 16 residues. The germline CDR1 and CDR2 sequences are SGHDT and YYEEEE. J lost 5 bases, V lost 0 bases, and 4 bases had no gene match. The CDR3 is CASSLAGTGGRNTIYF. CDR3 nucleotides: TGTGCCAGCAGCTTGGCAGGGACAGGGGGGAGAAACACCATATATTTT.

This clone has a single count. This chain's CDR3 is CASSPRGEKANYGYTF. Here the CDR3 DNA reads TGTGCCAGTAGTCCTCGAGGGGAGAAAGCTAACTATGGCTACACCTTC. V gene TRBV19 combines with J gene TRBJ1-2; D might be TRBD1 (5 bases). V was trimmed by 5 bases and J by 0 bases, leaving 16 bases between them. The CDR3 covers 16 residues. Germline assignment: CDR1 LNHDA and CDR2 SQIVND (reference sequence). Full variable domain (missing parts from reference TRBV19 and TRBJ1-2): DGGITQSPKYLFRKEGQNVTLSCEQNLNHDAMYWYRQDPGQGLRLIYYSQIVNDFQKGDIAEGYSVSREKKESFPLTVTSAQKNPTAFYLCASSPRGEKANYGYTFGSGTRLTVV.

This sequence joins TRBV29-1 and TRBJ2-2; D possibly corresponds to TRBD1 (5 bases). Germline CDR1 SQVTM, CDR2 ANQGSEA. V was clipped by 6 bases and J by 2 bases, with 13 bases between them. The CDR3 is 14 residues long. This CDR3 is CSVWQGGNTGELFF. CDR3 nucleotide sequence: TGCAGCGTATGGCAGGGTGGCAACACCGGGGAGCTGTTTTTT.

The rearrangement links TRBV7-2 to TRBJ1-6, with TRBD1 matching over 8 bases. Germline CDR1 is SGHTA and CDR2 is FQGNSA. The CDR3 is 18 residues long. V was clipped by 1 base and J by 0 bases; unmatched bases: 5. The CDR3 here is CASSLGEGQASYNSPLHF. CDR3 nucleotides: TGTGCCAGCAGCTTAGGAGAGGGACAGGCCTCCTATAATTCACCCCTCCACTTT.

The chain is built from TRBV11-1 and TRBJ1-1, with D maybe TRBD1 (5 bases). The CDR3 is 13 amino acids. Germline V gene lookup returns CDR1 SGHAT and CDR2 FQDESV (reference sequence). V shed 5 bases and J shed 1 base, with 8 bases lying between them. CDR3 nucleotides: TGTGCCAGCAGCGCCGACAGGAACACTGAAGCTTTCTTT. Residues: CASSADRNTEAFF.

The chain links TRBV21-1 to TRBJ1-2; the table assigns TRBD1, which was not confirmed against the DNA. TRBV21-1 is assigned pseudogene status. The CDR3 sequence is 15 residues long. CDR3 residues: CASNPGQGAGGGYTF. CDR3 nucleotide sequence: TGTGCCAGCAACCCGGGACAGGGGGCGGGCGGTGGCTACACCTTC.

The chain carries TRBV6-1 and TRBJ1-1; 9 nucleotides line up with TRBD1. The ends lost 6 bases at V and 6 bases at J; junction bases unmatched: 8. The germline CDR1 and CDR2 sequences are MNHNS and SASEGT. The CDR3 runs 14 residues. The CDR3 here is CASRDRGPRAEAFF. DNA for the CDR3: TGTGCCAGCAGGGACAGGGGCCCCAGGGCTGAAGCTTTCTTT.

This clone was seen more than once but under ten times. The J gene is TRBJ1-6, the V gene TRBV30; D is undetermined. Germline CDR1 and CDR2: GTSNPN and SVGIG (reference sequence). The CDR3 runs 13 residues. With 5 bases removed from V and 8 bases from J, the gap between germline ends came to 13 bases. CDR3 residues: CAWGESGDSPLHF. The CDR3 DNA reads as TGTGCCTGGGGAGAGAGTGGGGATTCACCCCTCCACTTT.

The CDR3: CASTRTGTYEQYF. The CDR3 DNA is TGTGCCAGCACCAGGACAGGGACCTACGAGCAGTACTTC. The chain carries TRBV6-1 and TRBJ2-7, with 8 bases fitting TRBD1. Trimming cost V 7 bases and J 2 bases; bases outside gene matches: 4. CDR1 and CDR2 (germline): MNHNS, SASEGT. The CDR3 runs to 13 residues.

There are a few counts of this clone. The chain links TRBV7-2 to TRBJ1-6; possibly TRBD1 for D (6 bases). The germline V gene encodes CDR1 SGHTA and CDR2 FQGNSA. V lost 5 bases and J 3 bases, leaving 8 bases between the germline ends. The CDR3 sequence is 14 residues long. The CDR3 spells CASSPQGYNSPLHF. In nucleotides, the CDR3 is TGTGCCAGCAGCCCACAGGGCTATAATTCACCCCTCCACTTT.

The genes are TRBV5-6 and TRBJ1-1, with D possibly matching TRBD1 (6 bases). The CDR3 is 14 amino acids. The germline V and J ends were trimmed by 4 bases and 4 bases, with 14 bases remaining between them. Germline V gives CDR1 SGHDT, CDR2 YYEEEE. The CDR3: CASSPAGGGTEAFF. CDR3 DNA sequence: TGTGCCAGCAGCCCGGCGGGAGGGGGCACTGAAGCTTTCTTT.

The chain recombines TRBV6-1 with TRBJ2-1; 8 nucleotides match TRBD1. The CDR3 runs 14 residues. J lost 10 bases, V lost 6 bases, and 11 bases had no gene match. Per the germline V gene, CDR1 is MNHNS and CDR2 is SASEGT. The chain's CDR3 is CASRDRAGGWEQFF. The CDR3 DNA is TGTGCCAGCAGGGACAGGGCCGGAGGATGGGAGCAGTTCTTC.

The CDR3 is CASSPGLGTDTQYF. In DNA form, the CDR3 reads TGTGCCAGCTCACCGGGACTAGGAACAGATACGCAGTATTTT. The chain employs TRBV18 and TRBJ2-3; 8 nucleotides line up with TRBD2. Germline V gene data show CDR1 as KGHSH and CDR2 as LQKENI. Losses at the gene ends were 3 bases for V and 3 bases for J; bases not matched to a gene: 2. The CDR3 spans 14 residues.

This chain connects TRBV6-5 to TRBJ1-6, with D tentatively TRBD1 (5 bases). V lost 5 bases to trimming and J lost 6 bases, with 8 bases between them. The CDR3 loop spans 13 amino acids. Germline CDR1 is MNHEY and CDR2 is SVGAGI. CDR3 sequence: CASSAQGNSPLHF. CDR3 nucleotide sequence: TGTGCCAGCAGTGCCCAGGGTAATTCACCCCTCCACTTT.

J is TRBJ1-4 and V is TRBV25-1; no clear D gene. The CDR3 has 15 residues. Germline lookup yields CDR1 MGHDK and CDR2 SYGVNS. V lost 1 base, J lost 0 bases, and 6 bases lay in between. This chain's CDR3 is CASSEFSATNEKLFF. CDR3 bases: TGTGCCAGCAGTGAATTCAGTGCAACTAATGAAAAACTGTTTTTT.

The CDR3 reads CASTVNGREETQYF. In DNA form, the CDR3 reads TGTGCCAGCACCGTAAACGGGCGGGAAGAGACCCAGTACTTC. The chain links TRBV7-8 to TRBJ2-5; D is possibly TRBD2 (5 bases). The length of the CDR3 is 14 residues. Trimming took 7 bases from V and 3 from J, leaving 15 bases between them. Germline V gives CDR1 SGHVS, CDR2 FQNEAQ.

The genes are TRBV5-1 and TRBJ2-7; D remains ambiguous. The CDR3 totals 13 residues. The V gene's germline CDR1 is SGHRS and CDR2 YFSETQ. Trimming removed 3 bases from V and 3 bases from J, with 10 bases in between. The CDR3 DNA follows: TGCGCCAGCAGCTCGTCGGCCGGCTACGAGCAGTACTTC. It codes for CASSSSAGYEQYF.

The V and J genes are TRBV5-1 and TRBJ1-5; D unclear. Germline lookup yields CDR1 SGHRS and CDR2 YFSETQ. V gave up 3 bases and J gave up 7 bases, with 17 bases separating them. The CDR3 contains 15 residues. The CDR3 region is CASSSEGQNNQPQHF. For the CDR3, the DNA is TGCGCCAGCAGCTCTGAAGGCCAAAACAACCAGCCCCAGCATTTT. The full variable domain, with the rest looked up from reference TRBV5-1 and TRBJ1-5, is KAGVTQTPRYLIKTRGQQVTLSCSPISGHRSVSWYQQTPGQGLQFLFEYFSETQRNKGNFPGRFSGRQFSNSRSEMNVSTLELGDSALYLCASSSEGQNNQPQHFGDGTRLSIL.

This clone was seen a single time. The rearrangement uses TRBV7-8 and TRBJ1-1; a weak D match, TRBD1 (5 bases). The CDR3 spans 16 residues. V was clipped by 5 bases and J by 6 bases, with 22 bases between them. CDR1 is SGHVS, CDR2 FQNEAQ, per germline. The DNA of the CDR3 is TGTGCCAGCAGCCCAGCGAGGGCAGGGCTTTCTGCTGAAGCTTTCTTT. This encodes CASSPARAGLSAEAFF.